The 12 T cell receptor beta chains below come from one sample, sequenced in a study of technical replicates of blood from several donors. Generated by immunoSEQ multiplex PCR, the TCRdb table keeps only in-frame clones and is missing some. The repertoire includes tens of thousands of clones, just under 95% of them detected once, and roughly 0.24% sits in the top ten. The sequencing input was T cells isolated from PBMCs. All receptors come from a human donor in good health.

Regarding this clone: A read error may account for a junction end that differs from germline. The CDR3 sequence: CASSTGTVGATNTQYF. CDR3 DNA sequence: TGTGCCAGCAGTACCGGGACAGTGGGCGCCACAAATACGCAGTATTTT. V is TRBV28 and J is TRBJ2-3; 7 bases match TRBD1. Germline CDR1 and CDR2: MDHEN and SYDVKM. The CDR3 extends over 16 amino acids.

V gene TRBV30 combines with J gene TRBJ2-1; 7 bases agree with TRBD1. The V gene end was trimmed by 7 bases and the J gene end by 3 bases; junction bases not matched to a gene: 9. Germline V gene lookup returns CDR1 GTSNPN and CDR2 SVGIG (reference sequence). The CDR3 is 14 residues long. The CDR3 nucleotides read TGTGCCTCCCAGGGGGTGGGGAACTACAATGAGCAGTTCTTC. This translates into CASQGVGNYNEQFF.

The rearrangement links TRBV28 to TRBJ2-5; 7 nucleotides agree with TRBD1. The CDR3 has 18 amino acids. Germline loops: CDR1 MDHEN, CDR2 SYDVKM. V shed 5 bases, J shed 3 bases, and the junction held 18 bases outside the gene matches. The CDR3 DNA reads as TGTGCCAGCAGTACCCCGAGAGGAAACTTCGGACAGGAAGAGACCCAGTACTTC. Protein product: CASSTPRGNFGQEETQYF. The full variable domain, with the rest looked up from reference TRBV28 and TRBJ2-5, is DVKVTQSSRYLVKRTGEKVFLECVQDMDHENMFWYRQDPGLGLRLIYFSYDVKMKEKGDIPEGYSVSREKKERFSLILESASTNQTSMYLCASSTPRGNFGQEETQYFGPGTRLLVL.

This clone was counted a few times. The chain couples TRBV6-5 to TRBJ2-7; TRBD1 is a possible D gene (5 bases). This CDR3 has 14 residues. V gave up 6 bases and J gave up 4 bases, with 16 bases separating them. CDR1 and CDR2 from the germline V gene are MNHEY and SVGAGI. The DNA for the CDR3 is TGTGCCAGCAGAACTCCAGGGATTTGGTACGAGCAGTACTTC. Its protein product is CASRTPGIWYEQYF.

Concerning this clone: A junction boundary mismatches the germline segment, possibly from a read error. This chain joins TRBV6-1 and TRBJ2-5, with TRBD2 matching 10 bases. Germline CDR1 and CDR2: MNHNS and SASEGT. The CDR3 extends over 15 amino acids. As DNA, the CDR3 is TGTGCCAGCAGGGAAGGTAGCGGGGGGAGAAGGACCCAGTACTTC. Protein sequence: CASREGSGGRRTQYF.

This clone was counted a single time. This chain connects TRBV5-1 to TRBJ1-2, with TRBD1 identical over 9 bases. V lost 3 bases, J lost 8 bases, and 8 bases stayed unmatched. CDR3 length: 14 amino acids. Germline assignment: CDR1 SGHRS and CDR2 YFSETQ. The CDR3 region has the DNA TGCGCCAGCAGCTCAGGACAGGGGCAGTGGGGCTACACCTTC. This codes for CASSSGQGQWGYTF.

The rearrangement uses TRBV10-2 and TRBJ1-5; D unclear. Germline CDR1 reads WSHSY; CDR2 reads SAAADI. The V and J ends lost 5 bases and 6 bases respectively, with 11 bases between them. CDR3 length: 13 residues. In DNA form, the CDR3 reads TGCGCCAGCAGTACCAGGTCCGGTCAGCCCCAGCATTTT. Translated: CASSTRSGQPQHF.

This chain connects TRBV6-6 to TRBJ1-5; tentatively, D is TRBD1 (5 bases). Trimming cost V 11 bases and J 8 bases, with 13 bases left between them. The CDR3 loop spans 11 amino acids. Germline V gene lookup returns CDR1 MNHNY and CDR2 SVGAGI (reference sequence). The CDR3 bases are TGTGCCTCGGGCGAAGGGGAGCCCCAGCATTTT. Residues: CASGEGEPQHF.

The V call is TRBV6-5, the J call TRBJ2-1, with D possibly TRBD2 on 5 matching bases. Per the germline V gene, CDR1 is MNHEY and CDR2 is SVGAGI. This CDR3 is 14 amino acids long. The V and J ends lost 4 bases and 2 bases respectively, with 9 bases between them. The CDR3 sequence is CASSFYGAYNEQFF. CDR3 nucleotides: TGTGCCAGCAGTTTCTACGGGGCCTACAATGAGCAGTTCTTC.

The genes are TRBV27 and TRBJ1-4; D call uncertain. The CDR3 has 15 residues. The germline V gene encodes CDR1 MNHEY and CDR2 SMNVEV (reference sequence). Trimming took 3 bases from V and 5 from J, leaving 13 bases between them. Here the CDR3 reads CASSFGRQRNEKLFF. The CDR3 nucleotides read TGTGCCAGCAGTTTCGGGAGACAAAGAAATGAAAAACTGTTTTTT.

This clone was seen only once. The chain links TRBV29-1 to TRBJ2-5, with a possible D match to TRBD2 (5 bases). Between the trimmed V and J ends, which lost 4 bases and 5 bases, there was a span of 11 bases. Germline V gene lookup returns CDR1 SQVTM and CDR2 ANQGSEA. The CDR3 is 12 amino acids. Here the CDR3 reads CSVGSGWETQYF. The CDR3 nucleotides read TGCAGCGTTGGAAGCGGTTGGGAGACCCAGTACTTC.

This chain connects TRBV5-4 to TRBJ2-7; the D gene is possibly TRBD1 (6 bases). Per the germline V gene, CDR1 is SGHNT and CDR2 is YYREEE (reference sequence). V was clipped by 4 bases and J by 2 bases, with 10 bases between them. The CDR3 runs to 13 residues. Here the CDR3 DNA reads TGTGCCAGCAGCAATGGACAGACCTACGAGCAGTACTTC. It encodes CASSNGQTYEQYF. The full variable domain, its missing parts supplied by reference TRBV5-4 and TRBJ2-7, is ETGVTQSPTHLIKTRGQQVTLRCSSQSGHNTVSWYQQALGQGPQFIFQYYREEENGRGNFPPRFSGLQFPNYSSELNVNALELDDSALYLCASSNGQTYEQYFGPGTRLTVT.